This TCR beta chain was observed in a study of T cell responses to AZD1222 COVID-19 vaccine. Study details: Whether given at about 4 or about 12 weeks, second doses were pooled.

The protocol was immunoSEQ multiplex PCR, while the TCRdb copy is restricted to in-frame clones and leaves out a portion. This sample has over 110,000 clones, with 90% to 95% found just once. Overall study findings and caveats: Clonal diversity may have been underestimated in mostly white British donors. Only after the peak T cell response were repertoires sampled.

A remark on this clone: Antigen: not known.

Sequenced material: peripheral blood, taken on day 0 of AZD1222 vaccination. The TCR sequence derives from an adult in good health.

The CDR3 DNA reads TGTGCCAGTAGCAGCGGGGGGGGCTACACAGATACGCAGTATTTT. This codes for CASSSGGGYTDTQYF. This chain connects TRBV19 to TRBJ2-3; the match to TRBD2 covers 10 bases. V lost 6 bases, J lost 2 bases, and 5 bases stayed unmatched. Germline V gene data show CDR1 as LNHDA and CDR2 as SQIVND (reference sequence). The CDR3 totals 15 residues.